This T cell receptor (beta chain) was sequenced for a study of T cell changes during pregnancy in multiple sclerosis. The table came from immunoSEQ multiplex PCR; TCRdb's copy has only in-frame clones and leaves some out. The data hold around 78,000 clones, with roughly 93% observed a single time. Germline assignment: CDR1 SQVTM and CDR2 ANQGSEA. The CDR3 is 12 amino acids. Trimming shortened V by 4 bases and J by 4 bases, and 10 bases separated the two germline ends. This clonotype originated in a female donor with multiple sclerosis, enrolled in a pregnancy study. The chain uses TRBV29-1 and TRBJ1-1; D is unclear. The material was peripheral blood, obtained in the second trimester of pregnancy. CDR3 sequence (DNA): TGCAGCGTTGTGATGAGAGGCACTGAAGCTTTCTTT. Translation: CSVVMRGTEAFF.